This T cell receptor beta chain was recorded in a study of regulatory T cells in long-lasting Graves disease. The CDR3 contains 19 residues. V shed 2 bases, J shed 5 bases, and the junction held 15 bases outside the gene matches. Per germline, CDR1 MDHEN and CDR2 SYDVKM. Study results and caveats: Persistent cases of Graves' showed reduced TCR diversity relative to newly diagnosed patients.

This clonotype was seen repeatedly, ten times or more. Its antigen is undetermined. The time point was: newly diagnosed GD, antithyroid drugs for less than 3 months. Extracted RNA from PBMCs served as the source of the TCR library. With EDTA tubes as the receptacles, nine milliliters of peripheral blood were drawn. Arm-PCR of CDR3 regions and iRepertoire HTBI primers were used to build TCR beta libraries. MiXCR was run by TCRdb on the multiplex PCR reads, yielding one entry per CDR3 protein. Of fewer than 450,000 distinct CDR3 sequences detected, approximately 16% appear once; the ten largest clones hold around 7.6%. The same specimen was also included in a second study, on T cells in Graves' hyperthyroidism and ophthalmopathy. That paper notes: Diagnoses were established using clinical symptoms, serum thyroxine and TRAb, thyroid ultrasound and orbital computed tomography. Ophthalmopathy was distinguished from stable hyperthyroidism by 13 V-J signatures.

Sequences were derived from peripheral blood mononuclear cells (PBMCs), sampled at new diagnosis, from a patient treated with antithyroid drugs. J is TRBJ2-5 and V is TRBV28, with 12 bases lining up with TRBD2. This clonotype was sampled from a woman in her forties with Graves disease. The chain's CDR3 is CASSLATSLAGGRRETQYF. CDR3 sequence (DNA): TGTGCCAGCAGTTTAGCTACCTCCCTAGCGGGAGGGAGGAGGGAGACCCAGTACTTC.